This TCR beta chain comes out of a study of shared clonotypes between healthy human individuals. Whole-study results and caveats: Among four donors, roughly 5% of naive CD4 clonotypes were found in common.

Sequencing used immunoSEQ multiplex PCR; TCRdb keeps in-frame clones, though not all of them. There are 1.5 million to 1.9 million clones in the sample; 98% occur only once, and 0.4% to 0.45% lies in the top ten. About this clone itself: Antigen specificity is unknown.

With 4 bases clipped from V and 1 base from J, the junction kept 20 bases outside the gene matches. CDR3 length: 22 residues. Germline CDR1 MNHEY, CDR2 SMNVEV (reference sequence). The gene calls are TRBV27 and TRBJ2-1, with 12 bases lining up with TRBD2. The sequenced sample consisted of naive CD4+ T cells sorted from blood. The subset: CD45RA+ positively selected. The clonotype was recovered from a man younger than 45 in good health. This CDR3 reads CASSSRRASGTSGLGSYNEQFF. The CDR3 bases are TGTGCCAGCAGTTCAAGGAGAGCCTCGGGGACTAGCGGGTTGGGATCCTACAATGAGCAGTTCTTC.